A single sample gave rise to the 26 T cell receptor beta chains below, sequenced in a study of blood T cell repertoires in COVID-19 (dated by TCRdb to 2020 to 2022). Library prep was done by the immunoSEQ multiplex PCR assay. TCRdb limited this immuneACCESS table to in-frame rearrangements with V and J called. A share of clones is missing; checked studies link under half to unresolved V genes, and the rest is unexplained. This sample has hundreds of thousands of clones in its table, and 70% to 90% of those were observed once. 6% to 6.5% of the sample is held by the ten biggest clonotypes. The sequencing input was PBMCs or T cells enriched from blood (not recorded which). Receptors originate from a woman aged 40 to 50 who had recovered from COVID-19.

As concerns this clone: This same CDR3 is encoded by further DNA sequences in the sample. The chain uses TRBV28 and TRBJ1-4; perhaps TRBD1 as D (6 bases). CDR1 is MDHEN and CDR2 is SYDVKM in the germline V gene. CDR3 size: 14 residues. Trimming took off 7 bases at V and 7 bases at J, with 16 bases between the two ends. The chain's CDR3 is CASTVGGASEKLFF. The CDR3, as DNA: TGTGCCAGCACCGTAGGGGGGGCTAGTGAAAAACTGTTTTTT.

The CDR3 here is CASSPLGLAEQFF. CDR3 nucleotides: TGTGCCAGCAGCCCATTGGGACTTGCTGAGCAGTTCTTC. The chain links TRBV7-3 to TRBJ2-1; maybe TRBD2 (6 bases). The CDR3 consists of 13 residues. Germline V gives CDR1 SGHTA, CDR2 FQGTGA. Trimming cost V 5 bases and J 9 bases, with 14 bases left between them.

The rearrangement joins TRBV7-9 to TRBJ2-7; 10 bases are a match to TRBD2. Germline V CDR1 and CDR2: SEHNR, FQNEAQ (reference sequence). With 5 bases clipped from V and 4 bases from J, the junction kept 14 bases outside the gene matches. The CDR3 runs to 17 residues. CDR3 coding DNA: TGTGCCAGCAGCCCCGGGTTGGAGCTAGCGGGAGATTACGAGCAGTACTTC. It specifies CASSPGLELAGDYEQYF.

This clone was observed a single time. The V call is TRBV24-1, the J call TRBJ2-7; weak D call: TRBD2 (5 bases). The germline V gene encodes CDR1 KGHDR and CDR2 SFDVKD. The V end lost 7 bases, the J end lost 3 bases, and 6 bases lay between the germline ends. The CDR3 runs to 11 residues. The CDR3 sequence is CATSRGYEQYF. Here the CDR3 DNA reads TGTGCCACCAGCCGGGGCTACGAGCAGTACTTC.

V and J are TRBV18 and TRBJ2-5, with 9 positions matching TRBD1. Per the germline V gene, CDR1 is KGHSH and CDR2 is LQKENI. J lost 4 bases, V lost 4 bases, and 7 bases had no gene match. The CDR3 runs 15 residues. The CDR3 protein is CASSLGTGKIETQYF. In nucleotides, the CDR3 is TGTGCCAGCTCACTCGGGACAGGGAAAATAGAGACCCAGTACTTC. The variable domain in full, completed from reference TRBV18 and TRBJ2-5, reads NAGVMQNPRHLVRRRGQEARLRCSPMKGHSHVYWYRQLPEEGLKFMVYLQKENIIDESGMPKERFSAEFPKEGPSILRIQQVVRGDSAAYFCASSLGTGKIETQYFGPGTRLLVL.

This chain links TRBV7-3 with TRBJ2-7; weak D call: TRBD2 (6 bases). V was cut by 5 bases and J by 2 bases, with 16 bases left in between. The CDR3 consists of 15 residues. Germline V gives CDR1 SGHTA, CDR2 FQGTGA. CDR3: CASSGGLLNTYEQYF. As DNA, the CDR3 is TGTGCCAGCAGCGGGGGACTCCTAAATACCTACGAGCAGTACTTC.

V usage is TRBV3-1 (or the pseudogene TRBV3-2) and J usage is TRBJ2-2; 11 bases are shared with TRBD2. Germline V gene data show CDR1 as LGHDT and CDR2 as YNNKEL (reference sequence). The CDR3 sequence is 18 residues long. The junction had 4 bases not matched to a gene; V was cut back by 1 base and J by 0 bases. The CDR3: CASSQAGTSGANTGELFF. The CDR3 nucleotides read TGTGCCAGCAGCCAAGCCGGGACTAGCGGCGCGAACACCGGGGAGCTGTTTTTT.

This chain joins TRBV18 and TRBJ2-1, with 7 nucleotides matching TRBD1. The ends lost 6 bases at V and 9 bases at J; junction bases unmatched: 8. The CDR3 spans 13 residues. CDR1 and CDR2 (germline): KGHSH, LQKENI. The CDR3 region is CASSLDRVTEQFF. Written as DNA, the CDR3 is TGTGCCAGCTCGCTAGACAGGGTTACTGAGCAGTTCTTC.

A few counts support this clone. The chain recombines TRBV6-5 with TRBJ2-1; TRBD2 might be the D (5 bases). Trimming stripped 5 bases from V and 2 bases from J, with 13 bases between. Looked up from germline, CDR1 is MNHEY and CDR2 is SVGAGI. CDR3 length: 15 amino acids. The CDR3 sequence: CASSPLARTYNEQFF. The DNA for the CDR3 is TGTGCCAGCAGTCCCCTAGCCCGGACCTACAATGAGCAGTTCTTC.

This chain uses TRBV28 with TRBJ1-5; D might be TRBD1 (5 bases). Germline V CDR1 and CDR2: MDHEN, SYDVKM. This CDR3 is built from 12 residues. Between the trimmed V and J ends, which lost 4 bases and 6 bases, there was a span of 7 bases. The CDR3 here is CASSWGAQPQHF. The DNA for the CDR3 is TGTGCCAGCAGTTGGGGCGCTCAGCCCCAGCATTTT.

The chain uses TRBV15 and TRBJ2-1; tentatively, D is TRBD2 (5 bases). V was cut by 1 base and J by 8 bases, with 9 bases left in between. CDR3 length: 13 amino acids. Germline CDR1 is LNHNV and CDR2 is YYDKDF (reference sequence). The CDR3 DNA follows: TGTGCCACCAGCAGAGGGCTCGGGGATGAGCAGTTCTTC. Translated, it gives CATSRGLGDEQFF.

The chain has TRBV5-3 and TRBJ2-7; 10 nucleotides align to TRBD2. TRBV5-3 is labeled an ORF, and its function is uncertain. V gave up 0 bases and J gave up 0 bases; unmatched junction bases: 0. This CDR3 comprises 15 residues. CDR3 DNA: TGTGCCAGAAGCTTGGCTAGCGGGAGCTCCTACGAGCAGTACTTC. This encodes CARSLASGSSYEQYF.

The sample holds one count of this clone. V and J are TRBV4-3 and TRBJ2-6; TRBD1 agrees at 8 bases. V lost 4 bases to trimming and J lost 0 bases; unmatched junction nucleotides: 8. CDR1 and CDR2 (germline): LGHNA, YSLEER. The CDR3 consists of 18 residues. In DNA, the CDR3 is TGCGCCAGCAGCCTAAACAGGGGGGAGAGCTCTGGGGCCAACGTCCTGACTTTC. This gives the protein CASSLNRGESSGANVLTF.

The genes are TRBV9 and TRBJ1-4; the D gene is possibly TRBD1 (5 bases). This CDR3 region has 15 residues. V lost 4 bases and J 8 bases, leaving 18 bases between the germline ends. Germline CDR1 and CDR2: SGDLS and YYNGEE. The chain's CDR3 is CASSSTGAGGEKLFF. CDR3 bases: TGTGCCAGCAGCTCCACCGGGGCCGGGGGAGAAAAACTGTTTTTT.

This rearrangement joins TRBV10-2 to TRBJ2-1; D not certain. This CDR3 has 13 residues. Germline V lookup: CDR1 WSHSY, CDR2 SAAADI. The germline V and J ends were trimmed by 6 bases and 1 base, with 7 bases remaining between them. The CDR3 loop is CASSGSSYNEQFF. DNA of the CDR3: TGCGCCAGCAGCGGGTCTTCCTACAATGAGCAGTTCTTC.

This chain uses TRBV7-3 with TRBJ2-1; 12 bases align to TRBD2. J lost 8 bases, V lost 1 base, and 9 bases had no gene match. The CDR3 consists of 17 residues. CDR1 is SGHTA, CDR2 FQGTGA, per germline. The CDR3 coding sequence is TGTGCCAGCAGCTTAAGCTACCTAGCGGGAGGGCCCGATGAGCAGTTCTTC. It yields the protein CASSLSYLAGGPDEQFF.

The chain combines TRBV5-1 with TRBJ2-2; D ambiguous. The V end was cut by 0 bases, the J end by 4 bases, with 7 bases between. The germline V gene encodes CDR1 SGHRS and CDR2 YFSETQ. The CDR3 has 14 amino acids. The CDR3 DNA follows: TGCGCCAGCAGCTTGGACCTGAGCACCGGGGAGCTGTTTTTT. This encodes CASSLDLSTGELFF.

V gene TRBV7-2 combines with J gene TRBJ2-7, with D unresolved. The CDR3 consists of 13 residues. Germline assignment: CDR1 SGHTA and CDR2 FQGNSA. Trimming cost V 2 bases and J 3 bases, with 8 bases left between them. The CDR3 sequence is CASSLSRDYEQYF. CDR3 DNA sequence: TGTGCCAGCAGCTTATCTAGAGACTACGAGCAGTACTTC.

The chain joins TRBV5-4 to TRBJ2-3; 7 nucleotides match TRBD2. Trimming cost V 6 bases and J 3 bases; bases outside gene matches: 1. CDR3 length: 12 residues. Germline V CDR1 and CDR2: SGHNT, YYREEE (reference sequence). The CDR3 sequence: CASKGGTDTQYF. Written as DNA, the CDR3 is TGTGCCAGCAAGGGAGGGACAGATACGCAGTATTTT.

The chain recombines TRBV7-9 with TRBJ2-2; possibly TRBD2 for D (5 bases). The CDR3 contains 15 residues. V was shortened by 3 bases and J by 4 bases, with 12 bases between the two germline ends. Germline loops: CDR1 SEHNR, CDR2 FQNEAQ (reference sequence). CDR3 DNA sequence: TGTGCCAGCAGCTTGGGAGAAGGGTTCACCGGGGAGCTGTTTTTT. Protein: CASSLGEGFTGELFF.

CDR3 loop: CSAYGGEETQYF. DNA for the CDR3: TGCAGCGCCTACGGGGGTGAAGAGACCCAGTACTTC. The J gene is TRBJ2-5, the V gene TRBV29-1; D possibly corresponds to TRBD2 (6 bases). Looked up from germline, CDR1 is SQVTM and CDR2 is ANQGSEA. CDR3 length equals 12 residues. The V gene lost 7 bases and the J gene lost 3 bases, with 12 bases spanning the gap.

The V and J genes are TRBV27 and TRBJ2-2, with a possible D match to TRBD2 (5 bases). The germline V gene has CDR1 MNHEY and CDR2 SMNVEV (reference sequence). This CDR3 is 18 amino acids long. Trimming cost V 8 bases and J 0 bases, with 22 bases left between them. CDR3 DNA sequence: TGTGCCAGCGGTGATCTTTATCTGGGGAGAGCGAACACCGGGGAGCTGTTTTTT. Its translation: CASGDLYLGRANTGELFF.

V and J are TRBV6-1 and TRBJ2-1, with a weak D call TRBD2 (5 bases). V lost 4 bases and J lost 2, with 15 bases in between. The CDR3 extends over 16 amino acids. Germline CDR1 and CDR2: MNHNS and SASEGT. This CDR3 is CASSVLSGFPYNEQFF. The CDR3 coding sequence is TGTGCCAGCAGTGTGTTGTCGGGATTTCCCTACAATGAGCAGTTCTTC.

The genes are TRBV19 and TRBJ1-1; 10 bases are shared with TRBD1. Trimming cost V 5 bases and J 6 bases; bases outside gene matches: 6. The CDR3 consists of 14 residues. The V gene's germline CDR1 is LNHDA and CDR2 SQIVND (reference sequence). CDR3 loop: CASSLGQGSAEAFF. CDR3 sequence (DNA): TGTGCCAGTAGTTTGGGACAGGGGAGCGCTGAAGCTTTCTTT.

This chain uses TRBV6-4 with TRBJ1-5; D gene uncertain. With 2 bases removed from V and 3 bases from J, the gap between germline ends came to 11 bases. CDR1 and CDR2 (germline): MRHNA, SNTAGT. The CDR3 runs 15 residues. The CDR3 here is CASSDVEGPNQPQHF. CDR3 in DNA: TGTGCCAGCAGTGACGTGGAGGGTCCCAATCAGCCCCAGCATTTT.

This clone was seen more than once but under ten times. CDR3 amino acids: CASSRQLAEPKDTQYF. In nucleotides, the CDR3 is TGTGCCAGCAGCCGGCAACTAGCGGAGCCTAAGGATACGCAGTATTTT. The genes are TRBV3-1 (or the pseudogene TRBV3-2) and TRBJ2-3; 8 nucleotides agree with TRBD2. The germline gives CDR1 LGHDT, CDR2 YNNKEL (reference sequence). J gave up 6 bases and V 4 bases, and 12 bases lay outside the gene matches. The CDR3 is made up of 16 amino acids.